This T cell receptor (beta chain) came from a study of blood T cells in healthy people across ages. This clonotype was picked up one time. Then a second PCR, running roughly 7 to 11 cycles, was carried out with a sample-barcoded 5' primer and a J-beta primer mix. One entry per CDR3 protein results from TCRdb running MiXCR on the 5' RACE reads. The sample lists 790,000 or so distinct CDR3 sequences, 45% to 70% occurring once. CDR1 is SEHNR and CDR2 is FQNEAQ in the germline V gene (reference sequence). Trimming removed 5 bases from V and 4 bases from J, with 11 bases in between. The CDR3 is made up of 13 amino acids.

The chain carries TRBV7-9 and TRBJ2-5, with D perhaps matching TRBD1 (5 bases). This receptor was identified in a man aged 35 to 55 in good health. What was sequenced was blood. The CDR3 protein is CASSLQAAETQYF. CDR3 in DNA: TGTGCCAGCAGCCTACAGGCGGCAGAGACCCAGTACTTC.